This T cell receptor (beta chain) is from a study of blood T cell repertoires in COVID-19. Overall study: COVID-19 samples, acute and convalescent, were from the United States, Italy and Spain. PBMCs, B-cell-depleted T cells, or T cells provided the cDNA or gDNA that made up the material.

Original processing notes: Reference gene primer amplification in the assay estimated nucleated cell counts. Generated by immunoSEQ multiplex PCR, the TCRdb table keeps only in-frame clones and is missing some. V and J calls and clone size come straight from that table; D and trimming were deduced from the DNA. Found here are about 80,000 clones, about nine tenths of them singletons; the top ten hold 6% to 7.5%. This clone appeared a few times. The CDR3 is 14 residues long. The junction had 8 bases not matched to a gene; V was cut back by 6 bases and J by 4 bases. The germline V gene encodes CDR1 MNHNY and CDR2 SVGAGI (reference sequence).

Sequencing was carried out using peripheral blood. The sequence was collected from a woman over 75 with acute or convalescent COVID-19. The chain is built from TRBV6-6 and TRBJ2-5, with 7 bases that match TRBD2. This CDR3 reads CASSPSGGGETQYF. The DNA of the CDR3 is TGTGCCAGCAGCCCCTCGGGGGGTGGAGAGACCCAGTACTTC.